The clone carrying this T cell receptor (beta chain) was detected a few times. Its target is not known. There were TCR beta CDR3 regions amplified from RNA transcripts. Carried out on the TCR CDR3, a first-round RT-PCR used the HTBI primer set. TCRdb itself ran the multiplex PCR reads through MiXCR, one entry per CDR3 protein. The sample has 600,000 or so distinct CDR3 sequences, 46% seen once; the top ten hold about 8.2%. This sample was taken from a study of T cells in Graves' hyperthyroidism and ophthalmopathy. General study findings and limits: Stable hyperthyroidism was told apart from ophthalmopathy by a model built on 13 V-J features.

After removal of 2 bases from V and 4 bases from J, the junction contained 10 bases not matched to a gene. Germline V CDR1 and CDR2: SQVTM, ANQGSEA. The CDR3 runs 16 residues. Those with hyperthyroidism were 18 to 65 years old, newly diagnosed, and ill for under 2 months. This TCR was sampled from a woman in her late teens or twenties with Graves' hyperthyroidism. The sequencing sample was made of peripheral blood or thyroid tissue (not recorded which). The rearrangement uses TRBV29-1 and TRBJ2-2; 7 bases line up with TRBD1. CDR3 region: CSVEIGGQGVTGELFF. As DNA, the CDR3 is TGCAGCGTTGAAATAGGTGGCCAGGGGGTCACCGGGGAGCTGTTTTTT.